These 11 T cell receptor beta chains originate from one sample sequenced in a study of tissue T cells after allogeneic stem cell transplantation. Here immunoSEQ multiplex PCR was the method, and the copy in TCRdb shows in-frame clones only, minus some. The top ten clones hold about 0.8% of a sample with 7,000 to 8,000 clones, 60% to 80% of them seen once. Specimen: blood. These receptor sequences come from a female BALB/c mouse in good health. The MHC haplotype of this mouse line is H2-d.

This clone was recorded once. Mouse gene names and germline throughout. Read coverage stops 1 residue before the CDR3 terminus; the germline J gene supplies the remainder. The same CDR3 can be traced to other DNA sequences in this sample. The V gene is TRBV5, the J gene TRBJ1-2; weak D call: TRBD1 (6 bases). Looked up from germline, CDR1 is LGHNA and CDR2 is YNLKQL (reference sequence). V lost 6 bases, J lost 0 bases, and 11 bases lay in between. This CDR3 spans 14 amino acids. This CDR3 is CASSPGTTNSDYTF. Partial CDR3 DNA: TGTGCCAGCAGTCCCGGGACAACAAACTCCGACTACACC.

A remark on this clone: The gene names given are mouse names. Read coverage stops 1 residue before the CDR3 terminus; the germline J gene supplies the remainder. The chain couples TRBV2 to TRBJ1-2; D is perhaps TRBD1 (6 bases). Germline CDR1 and CDR2: LGHNA and YSYQKL. V was pared by 0 bases and J by 2 bases, with 10 bases between. The CDR3 has 15 residues. The CDR3 spells CASSQDTGANSDYTF. The CDR3 DNA, read in part, is TGTGCCAGCAGCCAAGATACGGGGGCGAACTCCGACTACACC.

Of note for this clone: The gene symbols are mouse symbols. The CDR3 end falls 1 residue outside the read, so it is completed with the germline J gene. The chain uses TRBV3 and TRBJ2-5, with 8 bases matching TRBD1. The CDR3 is 14 amino acids. The germline gives CDR1 SNHLY, CDR2 FYNGKV (reference sequence). V shed 5 bases and J 6 bases; nucleotides not matched to a gene: 7. CDR3 amino acids: CASSPDRGRDTQYF. The CDR3 DNA, read in part, is TGTGCCAGCAGCCCTGACAGGGGACGGGACACCCAGTAC. Full variable domain (remainder filled in from reference TRBV3 and TRBJ2-5): GPKVLQIPSHQIIDMGQMVTLNCDPVSNHLYFYWYKQILGQQMEFLVNFYNGKVMEKSKLFKDQFSVERPDGSYFTLKIQPTALEDSAVYFCASSPDRGRDTQYFGPGTRLLVL.

This clone has more than one count but fewer than ten. The gene symbols are mouse symbols. From the germline J gene comes the end of the CDR3, since the read stops 1 residue before it. The chain links TRBV5 to TRBJ2-7; 9 nucleotides agree with TRBD1. The CDR3 consists of 14 residues. Germline loops: CDR1 LGHNA, CDR2 YNLKQL (reference sequence). Unmatched junction bases numbered 1, after V lost 0 bases and J lost 4 bases. This CDR3 reads CASSQDGTGYEQYF. The sequenced part of the CDR3 DNA is TGTGCCAGCAGCCAAGATGGGACAGGGTATGAACAGTAC.

About this clone: The genes are named according to mouse. The read comes to an end 1 residue before the CDR3 does, leaving the germline J gene to fill in the end. The gene calls are TRBV5 and TRBJ1-1; D is possibly TRBD1 (5 bases). CDR1 is LGHNA, CDR2 YNLKQL, per germline (reference sequence). The CDR3 contains 16 residues. V was clipped by 0 bases and J by 1 base, with 12 bases between them. CDR3 loop: CASSQDGRTKNTEVFF. The CDR3 DNA, read in part, is TGTGCCAGCAGCCAAGATGGCAGGACAAAAAACACAGAAGTCTTC.

Comment on this clone: Mouse gene names apply. The read ends 1 residue shy of where the CDR3 ends; the end is completed using the germline J gene. The chain recombines TRBV5 with TRBJ2-1; weak D call: TRBD2 (6 bases). Germline V gene lookup returns CDR1 LGHNA and CDR2 YNLKQL (reference sequence). V dropped 7 bases and J dropped 1 base, with 11 bases sitting between them. The CDR3 has 14 residues. CDR3 DNA (partial): TGTGCCAGCACACGACTGGTAAACTATGCTGAGCAGTTC. It is translated as CASTRLVNYAEQF. The full CDR3 protein reads CASTRLVNYAEQFF.

In regard to this clone: Gene names follow the mouse nomenclature. The read is 1 residue too short to cover the CDR3 end, so that end is filled in from the germline J gene. V gene TRBV13-1 combines with J gene TRBJ1-1, with D unclear. This CDR3 has 13 amino acids. Between the trimmed V and J ends, which lost 1 base and 1 base, there was a span of 5 bases. Germline V gene sequence: CDR1 NSHNY, CDR2 SYGAGN. The CDR3 bases that were read are TGTGCCAGCAGTGATCCGGGAAACACAGAAGTCTTC. Translation gives CASSDPGNTEVF. The whole CDR3 reads CASSDPGNTEVFF.

Details on this clone: Gene and germline names: mouse. CDR3 bases read: TGTGCCAGCAGTCTGTACAGGGAGGGAGACGAAAGATTATTT. Translated, it gives CASSLYREGDERLF. The whole CDR3 protein reads CASSLYREGDERLFF. This sequence joins TRBV24 and TRBJ1-4; D is possibly TRBD1 (5 bases). Read data end 1 residue before the CDR3 end; the end is taken from the germline J gene. The germline CDR1 and CDR2 sequences are KGHTA and FRNEEI. CDR3 size: 15 residues. The V end was cut by 0 bases, the J end by 6 bases, with 11 bases between.

Comments on this clone: Gene and germline names: mouse. The DNA ends 1 residue before the CDR3 does, and the rest of the CDR3 is filled in from the germline J gene. The gene calls are TRBV13-1 and TRBJ2-4; D tentatively fits TRBD1 or TRBD2 (6 bases each). CDR1 and CDR2 (germline): NSHNY, SYGAGN. V shed 2 bases and J shed 0 bases, with 10 bases lying between them. The CDR3 is 15 residues long. The CDR3 sequence is CASSEIGGSQNTLYF. The part of the CDR3 DNA that was read is TGTGCCAGCAGTGAGATAGGGGGGAGTCAAAACACCTTGTAC.

Regarding this clone: Any gene name here is a mouse gene name. The CDR3 goes on 1 residue after the read ends, and that part is filled in from the germline J gene. The chain couples TRBV4 to TRBJ2-5, with a tentative D call TRBD1 (6 bases). The CDR3 is 15 amino acids. V was cut by 4 bases and J by 1 base, with 12 bases left in between. CDR1 and CDR2 (germline): LGHDT, YNNKQL (reference sequence). CDR3 DNA, as far as it was read: TGTGCCAGCAGCTTCGAGAGGGGGTACCAAGACACCCAGTAC. Translated: CASSFERGYQDTQY. The full CDR3 protein is CASSFERGYQDTQYF. Filled out from reference TRBV4 and TRBJ2-5, the complete variable domain reads ETAVFQTPNYHVTQVGNEVSFNCKQTLGHDTMYWYKQDSKKLLKIMFSYNNKQLIVNETVPRRFSPQSSDKAHLNLRIKSVEPEDSAVYLCASSFERGYQDTQYFGPGTRLLVL.

Points on this clone: Gene names are mouse gene names. The DNA ends 1 residue before the CDR3 does, and the rest of the CDR3 is filled in from the germline J gene. The chain links TRBV13-2 to TRBJ2-5, with TRBD2 matching over 7 bases. Per germline, CDR1 NNHNN and CDR2 SYGAGS (reference sequence). V lost 0 bases to trimming and J lost 4 bases; unmatched junction nucleotides: 2. The CDR3 is 14 residues long. Partial CDR3 DNA: TGTGCCAGCGGTGATGCTTGGGGGGAAGACACCCAGTAC. This sequence encodes CASGDAWGEDTQY. The CDR3 reads in full as CASGDAWGEDTQYF.